This TCR beta chain came from a study of shared clonotypes between healthy human individuals. There are 12 residues in the CDR3. CDR1 MNHNS and CDR2 SASEGT come from the germline V gene. V lost 8 bases to trimming and J lost 5 bases, with 12 bases between them. A deep-level run was used for the assay. TCRdb keeps only in-frame clones here, not all; method: immunoSEQ multiplex PCR. The sample lists around 480,000 clones, about 75% occurring once. Sequencing was carried out using PBMCs. The chain recombines TRBV6-1 with TRBJ2-5; no clear D gene. This TCR was sampled from a woman in her thirties or forties in good health. Some clones in this sample may be carry-over from other donors' samples. The DNA of the CDR3 is TGTGCCAGCTTGAGCCTGGGGGAGACCCAGTACTTC. Its protein is CASLSLGETQYF.